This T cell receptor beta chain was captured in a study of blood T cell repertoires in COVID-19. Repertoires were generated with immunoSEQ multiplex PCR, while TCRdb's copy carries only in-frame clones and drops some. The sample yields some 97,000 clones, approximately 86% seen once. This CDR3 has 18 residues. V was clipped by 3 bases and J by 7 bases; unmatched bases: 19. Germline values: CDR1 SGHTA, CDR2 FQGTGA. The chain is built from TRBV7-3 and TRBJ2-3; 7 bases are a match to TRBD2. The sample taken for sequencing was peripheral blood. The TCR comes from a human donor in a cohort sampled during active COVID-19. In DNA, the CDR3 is TGTGCCAGCAGCTTTGAGGGAGGGCTCGGTATGGCGTCGTATACGCAGTATTTT. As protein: CASSFEGGLGMASYTQYF. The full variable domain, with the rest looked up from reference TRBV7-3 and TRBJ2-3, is GAGVSQTPSNKVTEKGKYVELRCDPISGHTALYWYRQSLGQGPEFLIYFQGTGAADDSGLPNDRFFAVRPEGSVSTLKIQRTERGDSAVYLCASSFEGGLGMASYTQYFGPGTRLTVL.